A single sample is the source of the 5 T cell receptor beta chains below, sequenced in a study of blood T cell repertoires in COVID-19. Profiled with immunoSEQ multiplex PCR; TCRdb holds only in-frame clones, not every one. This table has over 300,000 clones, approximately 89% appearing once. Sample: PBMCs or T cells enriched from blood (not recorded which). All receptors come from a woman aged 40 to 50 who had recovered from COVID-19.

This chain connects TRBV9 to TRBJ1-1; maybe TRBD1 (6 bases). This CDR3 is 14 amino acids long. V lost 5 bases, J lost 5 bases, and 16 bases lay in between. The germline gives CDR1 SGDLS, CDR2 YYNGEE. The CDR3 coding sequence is TGTGCCAGCAGTGCTTCAGCGGGGGCAACTGAAGCTTTCTTT. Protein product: CASSASAGATEAFF.

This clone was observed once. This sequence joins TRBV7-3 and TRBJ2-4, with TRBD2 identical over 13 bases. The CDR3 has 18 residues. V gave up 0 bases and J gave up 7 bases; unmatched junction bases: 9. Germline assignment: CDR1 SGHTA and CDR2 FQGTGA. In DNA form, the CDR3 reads TGTGCCAGCAGCTTAACGGGACTAGCGGGACCGTCGGGGAACATTCAGTACTTC. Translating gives CASSLTGLAGPSGNIQYF.

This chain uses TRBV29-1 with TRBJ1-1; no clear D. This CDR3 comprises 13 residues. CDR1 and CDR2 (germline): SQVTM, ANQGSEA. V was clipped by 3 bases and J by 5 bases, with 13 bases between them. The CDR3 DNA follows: TGCAGCGTTGAGGGCCAGATGAGTACTGAAGCTTTCTTT. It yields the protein CSVEGQMSTEAFF.

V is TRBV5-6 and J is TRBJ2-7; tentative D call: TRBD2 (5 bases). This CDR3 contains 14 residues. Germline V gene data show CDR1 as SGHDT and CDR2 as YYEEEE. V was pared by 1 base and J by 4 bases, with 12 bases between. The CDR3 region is CASSLPGGRYEQYF. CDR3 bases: TGTGCCAGCAGCTTGCCAGGAGGCAGGTACGAGCAGTACTTC.

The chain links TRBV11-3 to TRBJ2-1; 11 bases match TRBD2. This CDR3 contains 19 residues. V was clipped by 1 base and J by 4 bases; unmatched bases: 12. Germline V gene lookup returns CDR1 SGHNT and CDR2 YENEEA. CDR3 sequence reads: CASSLAGHHRTSGYNEQFF. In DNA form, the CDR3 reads TGTGCCAGCAGCTTAGCCGGACACCACCGGACTAGCGGGTACAATGAGCAGTTCTTC.